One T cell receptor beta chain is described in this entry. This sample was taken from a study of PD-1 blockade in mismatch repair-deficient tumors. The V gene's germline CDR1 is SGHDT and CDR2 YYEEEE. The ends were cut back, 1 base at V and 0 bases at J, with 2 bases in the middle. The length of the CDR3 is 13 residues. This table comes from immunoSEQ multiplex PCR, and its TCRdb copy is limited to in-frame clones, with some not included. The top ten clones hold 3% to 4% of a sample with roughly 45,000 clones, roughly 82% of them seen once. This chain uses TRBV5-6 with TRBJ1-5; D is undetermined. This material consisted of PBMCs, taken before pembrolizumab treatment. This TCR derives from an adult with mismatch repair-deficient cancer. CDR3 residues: CASSLFSNQPQHF. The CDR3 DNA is TGTGCCAGCAGCTTGTTTAGCAATCAGCCCCAGCATTTT.